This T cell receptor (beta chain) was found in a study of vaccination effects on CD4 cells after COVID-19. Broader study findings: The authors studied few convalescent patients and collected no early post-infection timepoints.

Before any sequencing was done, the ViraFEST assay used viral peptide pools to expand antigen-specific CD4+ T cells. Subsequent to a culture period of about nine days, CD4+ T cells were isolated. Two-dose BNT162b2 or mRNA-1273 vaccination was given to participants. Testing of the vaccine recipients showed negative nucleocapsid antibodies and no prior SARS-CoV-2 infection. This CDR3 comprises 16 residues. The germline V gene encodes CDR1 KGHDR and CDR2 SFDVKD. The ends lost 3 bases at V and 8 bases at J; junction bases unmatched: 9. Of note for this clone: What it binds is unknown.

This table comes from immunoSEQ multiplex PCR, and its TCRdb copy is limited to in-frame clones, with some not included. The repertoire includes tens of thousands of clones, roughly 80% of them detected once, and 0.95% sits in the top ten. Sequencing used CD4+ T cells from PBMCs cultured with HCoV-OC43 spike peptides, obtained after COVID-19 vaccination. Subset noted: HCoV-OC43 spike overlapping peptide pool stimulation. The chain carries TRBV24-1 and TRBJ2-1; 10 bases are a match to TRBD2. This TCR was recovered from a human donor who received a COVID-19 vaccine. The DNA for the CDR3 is TGTGCCACCAGTGATCCGAGCGGGGGGGCCGGGGATGAGCAGTTCTTC. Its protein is CATSDPSGGAGDEQFF.